The count of the clone carrying this T cell receptor (beta chain) is one. Its antigen is as yet unknown. The entry originates in a study of T cells in localized non-small cell lung cancer. Study results and caveats: Uninvolved adjacent lung, not tumor, had the highest T cell clonality. The study detected a median around 61 of the top 100 tumor clones in adjacent lung. Heterogeneity is still possible, as just one tumor region was sequenced.

CDR1 SGHNT and CDR2 YENEEA come from the germline V gene. V gave up 1 base and J gave up 3 bases, with 11 bases separating them. CDR3 length equals 15 residues. Profiled with immunoSEQ multiplex PCR; TCRdb holds only in-frame clones, not every one. The sample has 4,700 or so clones; about 35% are singletons. The material was lung tumor tissue, obtained before any cancer treatment. The J gene is TRBJ2-3, the V gene TRBV11-3; D possibly corresponds to TRBD1 (6 bases). The clonotype comes from a man aged 40-75 years with stage II squamous cell lung carcinoma. The CDR3 sequence: CASSLGGGWTDTQYF. CDR3 nucleotide sequence: TGTGCCAGCAGCTTAGGAGGGGGATGGACAGATACGCAGTATTTT.